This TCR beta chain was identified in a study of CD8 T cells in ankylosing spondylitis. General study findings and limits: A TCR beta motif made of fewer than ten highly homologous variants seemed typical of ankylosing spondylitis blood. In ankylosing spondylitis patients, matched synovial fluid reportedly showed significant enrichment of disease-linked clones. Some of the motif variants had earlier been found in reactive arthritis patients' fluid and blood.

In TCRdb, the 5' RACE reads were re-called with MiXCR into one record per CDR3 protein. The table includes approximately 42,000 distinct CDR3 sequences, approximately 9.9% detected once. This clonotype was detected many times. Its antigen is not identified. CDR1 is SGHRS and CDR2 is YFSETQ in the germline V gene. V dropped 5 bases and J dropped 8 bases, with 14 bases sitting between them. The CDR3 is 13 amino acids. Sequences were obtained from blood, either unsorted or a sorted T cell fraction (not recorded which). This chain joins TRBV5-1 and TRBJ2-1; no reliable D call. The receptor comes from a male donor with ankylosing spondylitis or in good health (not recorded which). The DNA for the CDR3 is TGCGCCAGCAGGATTACGGCCCGAGATGAGCAGTTCTTC. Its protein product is CASRITARDEQFF.